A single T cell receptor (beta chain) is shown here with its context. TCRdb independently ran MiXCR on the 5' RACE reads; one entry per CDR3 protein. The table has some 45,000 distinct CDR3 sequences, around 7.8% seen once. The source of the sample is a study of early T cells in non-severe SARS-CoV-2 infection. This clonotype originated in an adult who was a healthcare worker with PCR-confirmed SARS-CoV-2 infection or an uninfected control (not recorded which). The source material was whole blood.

The CDR3 nucleotides read TGTGCCAGCATCGCGCAGGGGGCCAGTGGCTCCTACAATGAGCAGTTCTTC. Protein sequence: CASIAQGASGSYNEQFF. The chain carries TRBV5-6 and TRBJ2-1; TRBD1 matches 8 bases. In germline, CDR1 is SGHDT, CDR2 YYEEEE. The CDR3 is made up of 17 amino acids. With 6 bases clipped from V and 0 bases from J, the junction kept 11 bases outside the gene matches. Full variable domain (remainder filled in from reference TRBV5-6 and TRBJ2-1): DAGVTQSPTHLIKTRGQQVTLRCSPKSGHDTVSWYQQALGQGPQFIFQYYEEEERQRGNFPDRFSGHQFPNYSSELNVNALLLGDSALYLCASIAQGASGSYNEQFFGPGTRLTVL.